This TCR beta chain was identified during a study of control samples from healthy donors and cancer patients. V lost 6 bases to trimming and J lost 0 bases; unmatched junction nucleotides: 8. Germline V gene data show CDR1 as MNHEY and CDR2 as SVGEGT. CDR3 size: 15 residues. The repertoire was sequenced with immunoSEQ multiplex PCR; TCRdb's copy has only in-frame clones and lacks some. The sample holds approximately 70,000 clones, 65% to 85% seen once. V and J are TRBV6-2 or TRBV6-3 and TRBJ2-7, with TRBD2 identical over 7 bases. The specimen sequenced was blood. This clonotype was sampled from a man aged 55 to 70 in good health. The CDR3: CASSSLAEFSYEQYF. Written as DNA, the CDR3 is TGTGCCAGCAGCTCTCTAGCGGAATTCTCCTACGAGCAGTACTTC.